These T cell receptor beta chains were read from a single sample in a study of T cell repertoires in cytomegalovirus infection. TCRdb fed the reads into MiXCR, producing one record per CDR3 protein. The table records roughly 860,000 distinct CDR3 sequences, less than 35% of them present only once. These TCRs are of unknown antigen specificity. The sample was cultured CD8+ T cells from PBMCs, taken from culture after CMV antigen stimulation. Receptors were obtained from a human donor in good health (CMV status not recorded). Some clones in this sample may be carry-over from other donors' samples. Each CDR3 is given with its conserved first and last residue. A D gene is named only where the DNA matches it firmly.

CDR3: CASSLILRGLTGELFF
J: TRBJ2-2
D: NA
V: TRBV7-8

CDR3: CTSSNKLWTGELFF
J: TRBJ2-2
D: NA
V: TRBV6-2/TRBV6-3

CDR3: CASSERYTEAFF
J: TRBJ1-1
D: NA
V: TRBV6-1

CDR3: CAGSLDPGLADRETQYF
J: TRBJ2-5
D: TRBD2
V: TRBV12-3/TRBV12-4

CDR3: CVSSSGQGNTEAFF
J: TRBJ1-1
D: TRBD1
V: TRBV7-6

CDR3: CASSPAWGQEGKNIQYF
J: TRBJ2-4
D: NA
V: TRBV7-9

CDR3: CATSDKQGKKELFF
J: TRBJ2-2
D: TRBD1
V: TRBV24-1

CDR3: CASGTYMGQIQETQYF
J: TRBJ2-5
D: NA
V: TRBV5-3

CDR3: CATSWTANLNEQFF
J: TRBJ2-1
D: NA
V: TRBV15

CDR3: CASSSTGGSSSYNEQFF
J: TRBJ2-1
D: TRBD1
V: TRBV7-3

CDR3: CSAREASGGTDTQYF
J: TRBJ2-3
D: TRBD2
V: TRBV20-1

CDR3: CASSIIRGESLF
J: TRBJ2-1
D: NA
V: TRBV7-9

CDR3: CASSPRSGANQPQHF
J: TRBJ1-5
D: NA
V: TRBV12-3/TRBV12-4

CDR3: CASSSATSGGASIQYF
J: TRBJ2-4
D: TRBD2
V: TRBV7-9

CDR3: CASSQDQGAVAEAFF
J: TRBJ1-1
D: TRBD1
V: TRBV14

CDR3: CASSPTTGVNEKLFF
J: TRBJ1-4
D: TRBD1
V: TRBV18

CDR3: CASSDPLRQENTEAFF
J: TRBJ1-1
D: NA
V: TRBV25-1

CDR3: CASSSGLAGVFF
J: TRBJ2-1
D: TRBD2
V: TRBV5-6

CDR3: CASSSGQGAVYEQYF
J: TRBJ2-7
D: TRBD1
V: TRBV5-6

CDR3: CASSPGTSGGPGSTDTQYF
J: TRBJ2-3
D: TRBD2
V: TRBV12-3/TRBV12-4

CDR3: CASSLNSGSYNEQFF
J: TRBJ2-1
D: TRBD2
V: TRBV7-6

CDR3: CASSPTLNQPQHF
J: TRBJ1-5
D: NA
V: TRBV7-6

CDR3: CASSQVSGSTQYF
J: TRBJ2-3
D: TRBD2
V: TRBV4-1

CDR3: CASSPDRMGNQPQHF
J: TRBJ1-5
D: TRBD1
V: TRBV18

CDR3: CASSLIESYTF
J: TRBJ1-2
D: NA
V: TRBV11-2

CDR3: CASSLSIGTTGEQYF
J: TRBJ2-7
D: TRBD2
V: TRBV7-8

CDR3: CSATSSGYSTDTQYF
J: TRBJ2-3
D: TRBD2
V: TRBV20-1